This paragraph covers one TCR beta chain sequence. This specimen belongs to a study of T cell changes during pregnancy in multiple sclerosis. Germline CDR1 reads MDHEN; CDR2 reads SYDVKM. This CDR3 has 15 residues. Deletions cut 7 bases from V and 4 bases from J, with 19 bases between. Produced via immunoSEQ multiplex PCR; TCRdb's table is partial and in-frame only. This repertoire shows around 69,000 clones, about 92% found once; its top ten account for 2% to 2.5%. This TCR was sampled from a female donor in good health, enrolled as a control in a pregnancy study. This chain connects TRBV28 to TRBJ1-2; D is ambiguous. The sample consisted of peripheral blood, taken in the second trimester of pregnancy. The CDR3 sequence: CASTPLTRQVYGYTF. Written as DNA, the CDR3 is TGTGCCAGCACCCCCCTCACAAGGCAGGTCTATGGCTACACCTTC.